Each of the 11 T cell receptor beta chains below was sequenced from the same sample in a study of graft-versus-host responses after intestinal transplantation. Only in-frame clones appear in the TCRdb table, and some are missing; sequencing was by immunoSEQ multiplex PCR. The table has around 97,000 clones, around nine tenths seen once; the top ten hold 5% to 6.5%. Their antigens are not known. The sequencing here drew on unstimulated CD8+ T cells sorted from spleen or lymph node cells, taken before intestinal transplant. The receptors shown here come from a human donor who received an intestinal transplant.

The chain is built from TRBV6-1 and TRBJ1-1; tentatively, D is TRBD1 (6 bases). The CDR3 is 14 residues long. Trimming shortened V by 4 bases and J by 0 bases, and 9 bases separated the two germline ends. Germline CDR1 MNHNS, CDR2 SASEGT. The CDR3 here is CASSVKGVNTEAFF. The CDR3 DNA follows: TGTGCCAGCAGTGTAAAGGGGGTGAACACTGAAGCTTTCTTT.

The chain carries TRBV27 and TRBJ2-1; unclear D gene. The CDR3 is made up of 16 amino acids. V shed 0 bases and J shed 7 bases, with 16 bases lying between them. The germline gives CDR1 MNHEY, CDR2 SMNVEV (reference sequence). The CDR3 DNA sequence: TGTGCCAGCAGTTTATCTCCCAGCCCAAGCGTTAATGAGCAGTTCTTC. Amino acid sequence: CASSLSPSPSVNEQFF.

V is TRBV6-5 and J is TRBJ1-2; perhaps TRBD1 as D (5 bases). Germline values: CDR1 MNHEY, CDR2 SVGAGI. Deletions cut 6 bases from V and 7 bases from J, with 15 bases between. This CDR3 has 13 residues. CDR3 loop: CASSNEAGFGYTF. The CDR3, as DNA: TGTGCCAGCAGCAACGAGGCAGGGTTTGGCTACACCTTC.

The chain joins TRBV15 to TRBJ1-1; D is uncertain. Germline CDR1 is LNHNV and CDR2 is YYDKDF (reference sequence). This CDR3 has 13 residues. Trimming stripped 4 bases from V and 1 base from J, with 7 bases between. CDR3 bases: TGTGCCACCAGCACCGTTGGGAACACTGAAGCTTTCTTT. Encoded protein: CATSTVGNTEAFF.

This clone occurred a few times. CDR3 amino acids: CASSYGTGWQYF. The DNA for the CDR3 is TGTGCCAGCAGTTACGGGACAGGGTGGCAGTACTTC. The chain is built from TRBV6-6 and TRBJ2-7, with 9 positions matching TRBD1. The V gene end was trimmed by 2 bases and the J gene end by 9 bases; junction bases not matched to a gene: 2. Germline V CDR1 and CDR2: MNHNY, SVGAGI (reference sequence). CDR3 size: 12 residues.

The chain couples TRBV6-1 to TRBJ1-1; no firm D call. V was shortened by 6 bases and J by 3 bases, with 8 bases between the two germline ends. Germline V CDR1 and CDR2: MNHNS, SASEGT. The CDR3 loop spans 12 amino acids. The CDR3 loop reads CASRIGYTEAFF. The DNA for the CDR3 is TGTGCCAGCAGGATTGGTTACACTGAAGCTTTCTTT.

The chain couples TRBV2 to TRBJ1-5; D unresolved. V was trimmed by 6 bases and J by 7 bases, leaving 16 bases between them. CDR3 length: 14 amino acids. The germline V gene encodes CDR1 SNHLY and CDR2 FYNNEI. In nucleotides, the CDR3 is TGTGCCAGCAGGGACGGATTCATAGGGCAGCCCCAGCATTTT. It yields the protein CASRDGFIGQPQHF.

This clone is judged medium-sized. The CDR3 nucleotides read TGTGCCAGCAGCCCCGGGACAGGGAACTACGAGCAGTACTTC. Translated: CASSPGTGNYEQYF. The chain links TRBV5-6 to TRBJ2-7; 9 nucleotides line up with TRBD1. V lost 4 bases and J lost 3; bases outside the gene matches: 5. CDR1 is SGHDT, CDR2 YYEEEE, per germline. This CDR3 comprises 14 residues. Supplemented by reference TRBV5-6 and TRBJ2-7, the full variable domain reads DAGVTQSPTHLIKTRGQQVTLRCSPKSGHDTVSWYQQALGQGPQFIFQYYEEEERQRGNFPDRFSGHQFPNYSSELNVNALLLGDSALYLCASSPGTGNYEQYFGPGTRLTVT.

The chain carries TRBV5-5 and TRBJ2-5; D might be TRBD2 (6 bases). V shed 3 bases and J shed 2 bases, with 17 bases lying between them. Per germline, CDR1 SGHKS and CDR2 YYEKEE (reference sequence). The CDR3 runs 16 residues. CDR3 sequence reads: CASSYQRAVWQETQYF. The CDR3 bases are TGTGCCAGCAGCTATCAGCGGGCTGTATGGCAAGAGACCCAGTACTTC.

This clone has a single count. This rearrangement joins TRBV5-5 to TRBJ1-1; D uncertain. This CDR3 contains 11 residues. Trimming shortened V by 5 bases and J by 4 bases, and 6 bases separated the two germline ends. Germline CDR1 and CDR2: SGHKS and YYEKEE (reference sequence). The CDR3 nucleotides read TGTGCCAGCAGACTCGGCACTGAAGCTTTCTTT. Protein: CASRLGTEAFF. The full variable domain, with the rest looked up from reference TRBV5-5 and TRBJ1-1, is DAGVTQSPTHLIKTRGQQVTLRCSPISGHKSVSWYQQVLGQGPQFIFQYYEKEERGRGNFPDRFSARQFPNYSSELNVNALLLGDSALYLCASRLGTEAFFGQGTRLTVV.

The chain is built from TRBV7-9 and TRBJ2-1, with 10 bases identical to TRBD2. With 4 bases clipped from V and 8 bases from J, the junction kept 20 bases outside the gene matches. CDR1 SEHNR and CDR2 FQNEAQ come from the germline V gene (reference sequence). The length of the CDR3 is 19 residues. The CDR3 nucleotides are TGTGCCAGCAGCTCCATCCAGGATCCCGGACTAGCGGAGGGGGATGAGCAGTTCTTC. Encoded protein: CASSSIQDPGLAEGDEQFF. The complete variable domain, with remaining parts taken from reference TRBV7-9 and TRBJ2-1, reads DTGVSQNPRHKITKRGQNVTFRCDPISEHNRLYWYRQTLGQGPEFLTYFQNEAQLEKSRLLSDRFSAERPKGSFSTLEIQRTEQGDSAMYLCASSSIQDPGLAEGDEQFFGPGTRLTVL.